The entry that follows covers one T cell receptor beta chain sequence. This sample was included in a study of T cell responses to AZD1222 COVID-19 vaccine. The CDR3 has 20 amino acids. From germline, CDR1 is LNHDA and CDR2 SQIVND (reference sequence). After removal of 2 bases from V and 1 base from J, the junction contained 13 bases not matched to a gene. The repertoire was sequenced with immunoSEQ multiplex PCR; TCRdb's copy has only in-frame clones and lacks some. The data contain about 130,000 clones, roughly 80% of them singletons. The J gene is TRBJ2-3, the V gene TRBV19, with TRBD1 matching over 12 bases. Sequences were derived from peripheral blood, sampled on day 0 of AZD1222 vaccination. The receptor was derived from an adult in good health. CDR3 loop: CASSIQGPGQGALGTDTQYF. For the CDR3, the DNA is TGTGCCAGTAGTATACAGGGGCCGGGACAGGGGGCTTTGGGCACAGATACGCAGTATTTT.